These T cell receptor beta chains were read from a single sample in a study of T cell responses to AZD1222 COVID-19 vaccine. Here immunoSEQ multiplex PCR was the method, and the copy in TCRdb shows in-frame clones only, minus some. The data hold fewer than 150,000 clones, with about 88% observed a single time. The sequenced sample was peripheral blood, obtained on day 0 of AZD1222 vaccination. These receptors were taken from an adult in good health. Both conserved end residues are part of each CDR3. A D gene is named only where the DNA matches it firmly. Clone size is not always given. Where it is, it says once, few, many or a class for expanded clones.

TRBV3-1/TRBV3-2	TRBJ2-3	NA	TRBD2	CASSPLAGVPGGQYF	TGTGCCAGCAGCCCGCTAGCGGGGGTCCCGGGGGGGCAGTATTTT
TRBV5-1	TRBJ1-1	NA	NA	CASSLYRRDPTEAFF	TGCGCCAGCAGCTTGTATAGGAGGGATCCCACTGAAGCTTTCTTT
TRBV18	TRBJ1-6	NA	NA	CASSPPTGISYNSPLHF	TGTGCCAGCTCACCGCCTACAGGAATCTCCTATAATTCACCCCTCCACTTT
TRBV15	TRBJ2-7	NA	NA	CATSTGSYEQYF	TGTGCCACCAGCACCGGGTCCTACGAGCAGTACTTC
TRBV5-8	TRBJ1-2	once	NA	CASSFARIYGYTF	TGTGCCAGCAGCTTCGCCAGAATTTATGGCTACACCTTC
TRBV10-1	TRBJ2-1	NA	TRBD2	CASSERGRAGYDEQFF	TGCGCCAGCAGTGAGCGCGGGAGGGCCGGGTACGATGAGCAGTTCTTC
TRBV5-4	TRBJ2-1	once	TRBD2	CASSLWGWREEYNEQFF	TGTGCCAGCAGCTTATGGGGGTGGCGGGAGGAGTACAATGAGCAGTTCTTC
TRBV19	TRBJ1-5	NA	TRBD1	CASTPGQWNQPQHF	TGTGCCAGTACCCCGGGACAGTGGAATCAGCCCCAGCATTTT
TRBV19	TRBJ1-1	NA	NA	CASSSGTASDTEAFF	TGTGCCAGTAGTTCCGGGACGGCCAGCGACACTGAAGCTTTCTTT
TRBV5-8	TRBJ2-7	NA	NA	CASSLVDSYYEQYF	TGTGCCAGCAGCTTGGTGGACAGTTACTACGAGCAGTACTTC
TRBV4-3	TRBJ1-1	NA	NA	CASSQGDRNTEAFF	TGCGCCAGCAGCCAAGGAGACAGGAACACTGAAGCTTTCTTT
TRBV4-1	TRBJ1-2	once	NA	CASSQPQGHLGIGYTF	TGCGCCAGCAGCCAACCTCAGGGGCACCTTGGGATTGGCTACACCTTC
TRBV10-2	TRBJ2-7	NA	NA	CASSESTRPSSYEQYF	TGCGCCAGCAGTGAGTCGACCCGACCTAGCTCCTACGAGCAGTACTTC
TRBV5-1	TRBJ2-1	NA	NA	CASTSRGGNEQFF	TGCGCCAGCACAAGCCGGGGTGGCAATGAGCAGTTCTTC
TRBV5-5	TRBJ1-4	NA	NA	CASSLGNTVATNEKLFF	TGTGCCAGCAGCCTCGGAAATACGGTTGCAACTAATGAAAAACTGTTTTTT
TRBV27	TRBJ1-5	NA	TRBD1	CASSLRATGTGLTQPQHF	TGTGCCAGCAGTTTACGGGCTACCGGGACAGGGTTAACCCAGCCCCAGCATTTT
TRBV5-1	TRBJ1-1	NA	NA	CASSLAPMNTEAFF	TGCGCCAGCAGCTTGGCCCCAATGAACACTGAAGCTTTCTTT
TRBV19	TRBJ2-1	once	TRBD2	CASSIAGLAGAGSYNEQFF	TGTGCCAGTAGTATAGCGGGACTAGCGGGGGCTGGCTCCTACAATGAGCAGTTCTTC
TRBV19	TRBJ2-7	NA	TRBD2	CASSPLADIYEQYF	TGTGCCAGTAGCCCCCTAGCGGACATCTACGAGCAGTACTTC